These 6 T cell receptor beta chains originate from one sample sequenced in a study of post-analysis software for immune sequencing data. The TCR beta cDNA libraries carried unique molecular identifiers. TCRdb re-derived calls from the PCR reads in MiXCR, one entry per CDR3 protein. Of 600,000 to 750,000 distinct CDR3 sequences listed, approximately 59% are singletons. Study results and limitations: In patients, about 5 TRBV segments were more frequent than in controls, with TRBV5-6, TRBV5-1 and TRBV20-1 among them.

The antigens for these receptors are not known. The specimen sequenced was blood. The source is a girl aged 2 to 9 with multiple sclerosis.

This clonotype showed up just once. The chain has TRBV6-2 or TRBV6-3 and TRBJ2-5; D may be TRBD1 (6 bases). CDR3 length: 15 amino acids. Germline V gives CDR1 MNHEY, CDR2 SVGEGT. The V and J ends lost 2 bases and 2 bases respectively, with 12 bases between them. The DNA of the CDR3 is TGTGCCAGCAGTTACCGTGGACAGACGCAAGAGACCCAGTACTTC. It translates to CASSYRGQTQETQYF.

The chain employs TRBV20-1 and TRBJ2-1, with 7 bases aligning to TRBD2. V gave up 6 bases and J gave up 7 bases; unmatched junction bases: 15. The CDR3 is 15 residues long. Per the germline V gene, CDR1 is DFQATT and CDR2 is SNEGSKA (reference sequence). This chain's CDR3 is CSALDRESGKNEQFF. The CDR3 DNA follows: TGCAGTGCCCTGGATCGTGAAAGCGGGAAGAATGAGCAGTTCTTC.

This clonotype turned up a few times. The J gene is TRBJ2-1, the V gene TRBV7-2; 15 nucleotides line up with TRBD2. Germline CDR1 SGHTA, CDR2 FQGNSA. The ends lost 7 bases at V and 3 bases at J; junction bases unmatched: 10. The CDR3 sequence is 18 residues long. The CDR3 is CASKSGTSGGSRYNEQFF. The DNA of the CDR3 is TGTGCCAGCAAGTCCGGGACTAGCGGGGGGTCTCGCTACAATGAGCAGTTCTTC.

The chain couples TRBV20-1 to TRBJ2-3, with 10 bases matching TRBD1. The CDR3 is made up of 16 amino acids. Germline V gene data show CDR1 as DFQATT and CDR2 as SNEGSKA (reference sequence). V shed 0 bases, J shed 6 bases, and the junction held 9 bases outside the gene matches. CDR3 bases: TGCAGTGCTAGAGACGAGACAGGGGGCGCGTTTGATACGCAGTATTTT. This translates into CSARDETGGAFDTQYF.

V and J are TRBV4-1 and TRBJ1-5; 12 nucleotides match TRBD1. Trimming removed 1 base from V and 2 bases from J; junction bases left unmatched: 6. CDR1 and CDR2 (germline): MGHRA, YSYEKL. This CDR3 has 18 residues. Here the CDR3 DNA reads TGCGCCAGCAGCCAAGTGGGACAGGGGGCCGGGCGCAATCAGCCCCAGCATTTT. Translating it yields CASSQVGQGAGRNQPQHF.

This clonotype was detected a few times. The DNA for the CDR3 is TGTGCCAGCAAGACCCTCCAGGGAACTGAAGCTTTCTTT. Protein product: CASKTLQGTEAFF. The rearrangement joins TRBV5-4 to TRBJ1-1; tentative D call: TRBD1 (5 bases). Germline CDR1 SGHNT, CDR2 YYREEE (reference sequence). Deletions cut 6 bases from V and 5 bases from J, with 14 bases between. The CDR3 totals 13 residues. Looking up the rest from reference TRBV5-4 and TRBJ1-1 gives the full variable domain: ETGVTQSPTHLIKTRGQQVTLRCSSQSGHNTVSWYQQALGQGPQFIFQYYREEENGRGNFPPRFSGLQFPNYSSELNVNALELDDSALYLCASKTLQGTEAFFGQGTRLTVV.